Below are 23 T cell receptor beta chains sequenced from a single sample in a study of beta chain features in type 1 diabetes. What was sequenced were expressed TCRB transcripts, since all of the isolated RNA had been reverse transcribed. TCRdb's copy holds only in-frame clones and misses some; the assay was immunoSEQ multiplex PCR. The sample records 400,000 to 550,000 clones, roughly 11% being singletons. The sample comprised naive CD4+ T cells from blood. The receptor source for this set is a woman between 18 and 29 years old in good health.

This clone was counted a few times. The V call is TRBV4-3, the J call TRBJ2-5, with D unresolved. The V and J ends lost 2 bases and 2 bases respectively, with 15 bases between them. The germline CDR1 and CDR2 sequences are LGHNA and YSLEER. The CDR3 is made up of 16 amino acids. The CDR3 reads CASSQNAGSLQETQYF. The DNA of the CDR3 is TGCGCCAGCAGCCAAAATGCCGGATCCCTTCAAGAGACCCAGTACTTC.

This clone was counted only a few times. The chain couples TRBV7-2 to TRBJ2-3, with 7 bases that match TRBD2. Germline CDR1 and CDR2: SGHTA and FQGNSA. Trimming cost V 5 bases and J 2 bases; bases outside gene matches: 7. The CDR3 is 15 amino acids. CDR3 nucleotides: TGTGCCAGCAGCCAACCTAGCGGATACACAGATACGCAGTATTTT. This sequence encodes CASSQPSGYTDTQYF.

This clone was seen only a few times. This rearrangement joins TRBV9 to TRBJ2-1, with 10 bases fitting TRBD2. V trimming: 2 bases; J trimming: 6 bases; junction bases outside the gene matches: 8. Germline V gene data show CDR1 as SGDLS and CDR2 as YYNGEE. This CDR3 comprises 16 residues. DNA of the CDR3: TGTGCCAGCAGCGTCCATAGCGGGAGGAATGGCAATGAGCAGTTCTTC. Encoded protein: CASSVHSGRNGNEQFF.

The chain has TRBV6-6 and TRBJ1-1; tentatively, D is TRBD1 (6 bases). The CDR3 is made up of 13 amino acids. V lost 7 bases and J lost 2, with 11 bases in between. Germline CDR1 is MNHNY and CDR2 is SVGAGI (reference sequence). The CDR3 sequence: CASMEGVNTEAFF. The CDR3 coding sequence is TGTGCCAGCATGGAGGGGGTAAACACTGAAGCTTTCTTT.

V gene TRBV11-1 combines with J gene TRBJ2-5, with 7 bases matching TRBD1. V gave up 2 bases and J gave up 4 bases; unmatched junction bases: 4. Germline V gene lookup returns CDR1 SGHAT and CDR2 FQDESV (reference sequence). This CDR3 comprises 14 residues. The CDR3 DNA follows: TGTGCCAGCAGCTTAAGACAGGGAAGAGAGACCCAGTACTTC. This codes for CASSLRQGRETQYF.

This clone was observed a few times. Written as DNA, the CDR3 is TGCAGCGTTGGTTACGGGGGCGAGCGGCCCCAGCATTTT. Protein product: CSVGYGGERPQHF. This chain connects TRBV29-1 to TRBJ1-5; D possibly corresponds to TRBD1 (6 bases). Germline V gene sequence: CDR1 SQVTM, CDR2 ANQGSEA. The CDR3 contains 13 residues. V lost 4 bases to trimming and J lost 9 bases, with 16 bases between them.

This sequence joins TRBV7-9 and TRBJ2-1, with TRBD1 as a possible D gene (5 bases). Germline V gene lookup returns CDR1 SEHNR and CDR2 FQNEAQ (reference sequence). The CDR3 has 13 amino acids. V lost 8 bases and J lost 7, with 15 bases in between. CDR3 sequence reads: CASSSSKGNEQFF. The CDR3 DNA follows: TGTGCCAGCTCCTCATCGAAGGGGAATGAGCAGTTCTTC.

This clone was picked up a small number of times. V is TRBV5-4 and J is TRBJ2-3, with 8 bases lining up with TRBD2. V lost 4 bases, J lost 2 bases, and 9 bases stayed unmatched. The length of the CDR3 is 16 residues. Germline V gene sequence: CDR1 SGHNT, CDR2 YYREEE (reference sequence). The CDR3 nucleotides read TGTGCCAGCAGCACTGGACTAGCTGGGTCCACAGATACGCAGTATTTT. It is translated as CASSTGLAGSTDTQYF.

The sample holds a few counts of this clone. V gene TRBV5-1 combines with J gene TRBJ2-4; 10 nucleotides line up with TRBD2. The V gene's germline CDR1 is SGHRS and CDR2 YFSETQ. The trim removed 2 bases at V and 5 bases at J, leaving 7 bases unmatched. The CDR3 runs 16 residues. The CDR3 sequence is CASSFSAGGPENIQYF. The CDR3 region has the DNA TGCGCCAGCAGCTTCTCAGCGGGAGGGCCTGAAAACATTCAGTACTTC.

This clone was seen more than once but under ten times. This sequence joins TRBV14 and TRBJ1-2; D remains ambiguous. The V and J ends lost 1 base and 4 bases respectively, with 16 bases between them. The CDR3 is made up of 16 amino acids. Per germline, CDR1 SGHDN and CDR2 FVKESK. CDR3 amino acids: CASSQGLMGAFYGYTF. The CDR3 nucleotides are TGTGCCAGCAGCCAAGGTCTGATGGGAGCTTTCTATGGCTACACCTTC.

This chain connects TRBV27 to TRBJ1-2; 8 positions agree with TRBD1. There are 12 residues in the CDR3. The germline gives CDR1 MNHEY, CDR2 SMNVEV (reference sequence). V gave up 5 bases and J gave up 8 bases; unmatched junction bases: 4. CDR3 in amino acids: CASSTTGDGYTF. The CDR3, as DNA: TGTGCCAGCAGTACGACAGGGGACGGCTACACCTTC.

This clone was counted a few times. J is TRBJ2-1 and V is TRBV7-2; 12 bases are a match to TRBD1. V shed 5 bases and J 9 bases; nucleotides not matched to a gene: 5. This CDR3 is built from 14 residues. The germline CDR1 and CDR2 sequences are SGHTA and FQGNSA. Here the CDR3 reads CASSPGQGASEQFF. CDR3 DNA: TGTGCCAGCAGCCCGGGACAGGGGGCCTCTGAGCAGTTCTTC.

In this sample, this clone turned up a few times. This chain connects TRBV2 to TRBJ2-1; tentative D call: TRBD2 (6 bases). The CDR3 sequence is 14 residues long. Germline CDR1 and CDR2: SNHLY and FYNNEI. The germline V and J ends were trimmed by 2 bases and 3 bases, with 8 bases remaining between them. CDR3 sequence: CASSERRDYNEQFF. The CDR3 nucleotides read TGTGCCAGCAGTGAAAGGCGGGACTACAATGAGCAGTTCTTC.

DNA of the CDR3: TGTGCCAGCAGCCGGGACCCACCCCTCCCAGATACGCAGTATTTT. This sequence encodes CASSRDPPLPDTQYF. This chain connects TRBV14 to TRBJ2-3; D assignment may be TRBD1 or TRBD2 (5 bases each). This CDR3 is built from 15 residues. The V and J ends lost 4 bases and 4 bases respectively, with 15 bases between them. Germline lookup yields CDR1 SGHDN and CDR2 FVKESK.

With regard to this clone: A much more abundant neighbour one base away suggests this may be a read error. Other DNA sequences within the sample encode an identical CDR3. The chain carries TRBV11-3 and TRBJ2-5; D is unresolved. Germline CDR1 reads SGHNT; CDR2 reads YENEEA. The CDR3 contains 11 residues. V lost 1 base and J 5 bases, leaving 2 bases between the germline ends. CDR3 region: CASSLVETQYF. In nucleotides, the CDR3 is TGTGCCAGCAGCTTAGTCGAGACCCAGTACTTC.

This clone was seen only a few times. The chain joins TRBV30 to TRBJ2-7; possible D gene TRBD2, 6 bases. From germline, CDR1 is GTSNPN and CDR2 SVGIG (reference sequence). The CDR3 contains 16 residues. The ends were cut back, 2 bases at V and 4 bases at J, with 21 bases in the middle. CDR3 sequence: CAWSTGLRYVRYEQYF. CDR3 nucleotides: TGTGCCTGGAGTACCGGACTAAGATATGTTCGGTACGAGCAGTACTTC.

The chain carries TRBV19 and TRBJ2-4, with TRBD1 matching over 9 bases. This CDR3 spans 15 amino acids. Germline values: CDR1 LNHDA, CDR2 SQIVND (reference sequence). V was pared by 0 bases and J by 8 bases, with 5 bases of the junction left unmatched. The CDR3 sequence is CASSIDRDRAYIQYF. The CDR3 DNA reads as TGTGCCAGTAGTATAGATCGGGACAGGGCGTACATTCAGTACTTC.

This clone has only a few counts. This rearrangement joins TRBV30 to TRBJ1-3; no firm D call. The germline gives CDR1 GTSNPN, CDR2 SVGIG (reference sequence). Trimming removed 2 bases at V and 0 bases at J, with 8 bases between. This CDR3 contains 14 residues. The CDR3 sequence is CAWSYGSSGNTIYF. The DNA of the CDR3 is TGTGCCTGGAGTTATGGGAGCTCTGGAAACACCATATATTTT.

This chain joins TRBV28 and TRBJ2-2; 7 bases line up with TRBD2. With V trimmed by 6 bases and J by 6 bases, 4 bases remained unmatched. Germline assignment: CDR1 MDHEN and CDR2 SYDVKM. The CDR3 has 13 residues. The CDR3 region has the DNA TGTGCCAGCAGAGGTGCGGGGGCCGGGGAGCTGTTTTTT. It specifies CASRGAGAGELFF. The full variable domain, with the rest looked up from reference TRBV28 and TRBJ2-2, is DVKVTQSSRYLVKRTGEKVFLECVQDMDHENMFWYRQDPGLGLRLIYFSYDVKMKEKGDIPEGYSVSREKKERFSLILESASTNQTSMYLCASRGAGAGELFFGEGSRLTVL.

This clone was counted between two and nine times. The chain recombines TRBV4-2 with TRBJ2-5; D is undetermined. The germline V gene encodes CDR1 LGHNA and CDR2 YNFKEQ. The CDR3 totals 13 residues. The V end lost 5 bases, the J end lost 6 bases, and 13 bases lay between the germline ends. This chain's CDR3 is CASSETGSKTQYF. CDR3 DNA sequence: TGTGCCAGCAGCGAAACGGGTTCAAAGACCCAGTACTTC.

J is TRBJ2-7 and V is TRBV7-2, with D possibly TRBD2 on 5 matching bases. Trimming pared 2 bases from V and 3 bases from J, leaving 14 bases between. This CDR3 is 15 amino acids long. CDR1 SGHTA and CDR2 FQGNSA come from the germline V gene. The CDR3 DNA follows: TGTGCCAGCAGCTTAAGAGGGATAGTAAGCTACGAGCAGTACTTC. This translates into CASSLRGIVSYEQYF.

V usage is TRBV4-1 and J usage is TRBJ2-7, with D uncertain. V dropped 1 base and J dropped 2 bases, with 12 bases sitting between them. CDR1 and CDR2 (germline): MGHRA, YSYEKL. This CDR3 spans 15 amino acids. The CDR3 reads CASSQVGPAAYEQYF. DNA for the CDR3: TGCGCCAGCAGCCAAGTCGGCCCCGCCGCCTACGAGCAGTACTTC.

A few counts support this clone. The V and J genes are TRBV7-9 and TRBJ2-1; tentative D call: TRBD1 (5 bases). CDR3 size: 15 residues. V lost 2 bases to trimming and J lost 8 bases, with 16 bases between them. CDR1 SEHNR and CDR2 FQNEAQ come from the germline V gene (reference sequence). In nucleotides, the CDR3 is TGTGCCAGCAGCTTACGTGGCCAGGGTACCGATGAGCAGTTCTTC. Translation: CASSLRGQGTDEQFF.